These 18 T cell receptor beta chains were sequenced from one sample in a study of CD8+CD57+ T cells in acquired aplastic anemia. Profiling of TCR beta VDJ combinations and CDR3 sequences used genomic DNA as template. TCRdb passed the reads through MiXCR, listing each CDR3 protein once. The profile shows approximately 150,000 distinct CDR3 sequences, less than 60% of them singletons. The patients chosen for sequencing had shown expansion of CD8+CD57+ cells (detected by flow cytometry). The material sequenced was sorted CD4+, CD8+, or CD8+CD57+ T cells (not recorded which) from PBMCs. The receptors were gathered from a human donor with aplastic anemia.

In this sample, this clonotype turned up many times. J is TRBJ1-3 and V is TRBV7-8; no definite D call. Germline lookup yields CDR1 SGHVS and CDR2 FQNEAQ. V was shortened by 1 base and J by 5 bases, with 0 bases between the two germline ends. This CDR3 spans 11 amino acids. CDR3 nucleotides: TGTGCCAGCAGCTTAGGAAACACCATATATTTT. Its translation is CASSLGNTIYF.

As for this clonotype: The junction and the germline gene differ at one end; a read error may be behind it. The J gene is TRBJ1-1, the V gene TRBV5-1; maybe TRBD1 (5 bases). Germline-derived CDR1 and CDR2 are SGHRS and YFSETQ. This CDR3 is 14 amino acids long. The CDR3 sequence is CASSQQVSNTEAFF. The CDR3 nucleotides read TGCGCCAGTTCCCAACAGGTGTCGAACACTGAGGCTTTCTTT.

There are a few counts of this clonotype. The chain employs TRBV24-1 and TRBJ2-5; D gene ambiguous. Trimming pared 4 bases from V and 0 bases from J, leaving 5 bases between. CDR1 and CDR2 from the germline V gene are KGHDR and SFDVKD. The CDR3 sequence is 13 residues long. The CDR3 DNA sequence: TGTGCCACCAGTGAGGCCGACCAAGAGACCCAGTACTTC. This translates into CATSEADQETQYF.

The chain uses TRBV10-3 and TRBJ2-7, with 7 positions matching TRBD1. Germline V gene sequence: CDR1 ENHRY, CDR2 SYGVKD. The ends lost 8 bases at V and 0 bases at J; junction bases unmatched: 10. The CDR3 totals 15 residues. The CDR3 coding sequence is TGTGCCATCGGCCACTCCGGGACAGACTCCTACGAGCAGTACTTC. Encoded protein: CAIGHSGTDSYEQYF.

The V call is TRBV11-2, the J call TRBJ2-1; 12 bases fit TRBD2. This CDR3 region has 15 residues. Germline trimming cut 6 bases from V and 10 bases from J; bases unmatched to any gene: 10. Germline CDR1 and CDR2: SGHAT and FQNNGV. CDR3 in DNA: TGTGCCAGCAGTCGGACTAGCGGGGCTCTGAGGGAGCAGTTCTTC. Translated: CASSRTSGALREQFF.

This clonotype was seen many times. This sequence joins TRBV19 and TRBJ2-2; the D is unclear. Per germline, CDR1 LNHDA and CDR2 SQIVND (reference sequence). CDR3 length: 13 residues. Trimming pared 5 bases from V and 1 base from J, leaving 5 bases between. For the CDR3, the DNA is TGTGCCAGTAGTCCGCAGAACACCGGGGAGCTGTTTTTT. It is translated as CASSPQNTGELFF.

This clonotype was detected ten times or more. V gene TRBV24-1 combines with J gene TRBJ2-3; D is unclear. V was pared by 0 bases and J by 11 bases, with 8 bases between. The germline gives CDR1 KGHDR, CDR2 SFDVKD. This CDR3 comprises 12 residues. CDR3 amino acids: CATSDLTSRQYF. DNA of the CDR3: TGTGCCACCAGTGATTTGACCTCCAGGCAGTATTTT.

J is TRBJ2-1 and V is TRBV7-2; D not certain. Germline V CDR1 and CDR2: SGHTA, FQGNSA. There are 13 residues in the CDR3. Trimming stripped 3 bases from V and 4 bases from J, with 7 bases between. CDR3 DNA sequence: TGTGCCAGCAGCTTGAACAGATACAATGAGCAGTTCTTC. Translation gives CASSLNRYNEQFF.

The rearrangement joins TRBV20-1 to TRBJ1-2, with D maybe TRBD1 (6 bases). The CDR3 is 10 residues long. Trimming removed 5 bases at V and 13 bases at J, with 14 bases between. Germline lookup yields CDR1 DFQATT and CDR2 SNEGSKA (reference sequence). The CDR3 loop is CSASGGGGTF. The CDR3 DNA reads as TGCAGTGCTTCCGGGGGCGGCGGCACCTTC.

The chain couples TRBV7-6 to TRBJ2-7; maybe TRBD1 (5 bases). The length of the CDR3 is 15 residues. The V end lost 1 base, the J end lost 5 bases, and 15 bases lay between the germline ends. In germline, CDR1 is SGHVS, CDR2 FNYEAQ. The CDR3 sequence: CASSLVTQGGHEQYF. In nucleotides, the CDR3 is TGTGCCAGCAGCTTAGTGACCCAGGGCGGCCACGAGCAGTACTTC.

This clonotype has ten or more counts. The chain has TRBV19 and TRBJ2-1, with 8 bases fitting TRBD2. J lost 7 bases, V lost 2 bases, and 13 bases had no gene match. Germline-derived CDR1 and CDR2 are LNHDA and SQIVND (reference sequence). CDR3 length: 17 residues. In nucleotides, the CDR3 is TGTGCCAGTAGTATAATGGGGCCGGGGGGGCATAGGAATGAGCAGTTCTTC. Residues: CASSIMGPGGHRNEQFF. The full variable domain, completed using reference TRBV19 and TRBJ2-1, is DGGITQSPKYLFRKEGQNVTLSCEQNLNHDAMYWYRQDPGQGLRLIYYSQIVNDFQKGDIAEGYSVSREKKESFPLTVTSAQKNPTAFYLCASSIMGPGGHRNEQFFGPGTRLTVL.

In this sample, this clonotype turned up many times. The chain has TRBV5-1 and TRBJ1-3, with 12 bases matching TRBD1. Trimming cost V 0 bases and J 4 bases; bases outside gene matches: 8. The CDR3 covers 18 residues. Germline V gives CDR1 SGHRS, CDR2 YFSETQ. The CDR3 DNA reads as TGCGCCAGCAGCTTGGCATCTGGGGACAGGGGGCACGGAAACACCATATATTTT. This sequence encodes CASSLASGDRGHGNTIYF.

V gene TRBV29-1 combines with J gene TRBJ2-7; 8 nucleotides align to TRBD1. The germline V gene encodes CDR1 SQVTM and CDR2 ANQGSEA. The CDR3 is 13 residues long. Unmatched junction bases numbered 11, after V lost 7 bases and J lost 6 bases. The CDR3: CSATGQALCEQYF. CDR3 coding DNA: TGCAGCGCTACGGGACAGGCCCTCTGCGAGCAGTACTTC.

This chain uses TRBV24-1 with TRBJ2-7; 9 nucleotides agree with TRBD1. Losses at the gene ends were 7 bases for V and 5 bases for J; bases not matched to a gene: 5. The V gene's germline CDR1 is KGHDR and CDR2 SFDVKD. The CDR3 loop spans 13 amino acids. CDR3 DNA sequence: TGTGCCACCAGGGGGACAGGGAGCCACGAGCAGTACTTC. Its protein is CATRGTGSHEQYF.

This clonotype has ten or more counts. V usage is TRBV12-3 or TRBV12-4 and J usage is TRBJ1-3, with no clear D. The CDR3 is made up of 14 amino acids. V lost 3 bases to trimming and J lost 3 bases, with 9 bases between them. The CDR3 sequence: CASSFSRVGNTIYF. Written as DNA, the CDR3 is TGTGCCAGCAGTTTTTCTAGGGTTGGAAACACCATATATTTT.

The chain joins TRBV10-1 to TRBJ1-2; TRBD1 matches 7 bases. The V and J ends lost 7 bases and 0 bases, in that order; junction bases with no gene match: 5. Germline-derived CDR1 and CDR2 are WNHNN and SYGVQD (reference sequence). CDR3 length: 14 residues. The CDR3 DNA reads TGCGCCAGCAATAGACAGGGCCCTAACTATGGCTACACCTTC. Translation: CASNRQGPNYGYTF.

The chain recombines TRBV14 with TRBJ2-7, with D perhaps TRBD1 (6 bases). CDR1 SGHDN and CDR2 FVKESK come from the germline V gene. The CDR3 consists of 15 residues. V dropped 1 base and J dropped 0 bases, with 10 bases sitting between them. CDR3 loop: CASSQGQVSSYEQYF. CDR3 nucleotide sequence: TGTGCCAGCAGCCAAGGACAGGTGAGCTCCTACGAGCAGTACTTC.

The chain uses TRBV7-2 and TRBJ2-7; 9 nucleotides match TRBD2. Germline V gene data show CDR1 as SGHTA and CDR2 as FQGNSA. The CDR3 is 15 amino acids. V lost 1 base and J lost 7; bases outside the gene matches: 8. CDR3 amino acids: CASSLGGGGAGEQYF. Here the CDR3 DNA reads TGTGCCAGCAGCTTAGGGGGCGGGGGGGCAGGGGAGCAGTACTTC.